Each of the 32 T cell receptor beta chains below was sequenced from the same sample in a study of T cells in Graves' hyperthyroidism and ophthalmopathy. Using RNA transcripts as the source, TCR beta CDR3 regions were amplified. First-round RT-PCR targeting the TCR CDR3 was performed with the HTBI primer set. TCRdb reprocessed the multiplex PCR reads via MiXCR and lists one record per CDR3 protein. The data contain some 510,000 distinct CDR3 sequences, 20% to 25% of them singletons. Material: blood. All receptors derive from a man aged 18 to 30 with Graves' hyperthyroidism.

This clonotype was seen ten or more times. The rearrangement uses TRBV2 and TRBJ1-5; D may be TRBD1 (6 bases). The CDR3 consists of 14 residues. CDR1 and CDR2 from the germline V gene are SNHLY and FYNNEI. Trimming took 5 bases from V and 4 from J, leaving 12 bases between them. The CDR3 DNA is TGTGCCAGCAGTAAGGACAGAAAGAATCAGCCCCAGCATTTT. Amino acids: CASSKDRKNQPQHF.

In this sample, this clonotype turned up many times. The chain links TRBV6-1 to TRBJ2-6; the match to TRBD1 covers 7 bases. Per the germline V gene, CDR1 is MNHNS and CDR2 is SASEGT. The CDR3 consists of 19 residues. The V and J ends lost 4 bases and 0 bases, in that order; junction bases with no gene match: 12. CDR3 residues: CASSVGGLTGTSGANVLTF. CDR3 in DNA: TGTGCCAGCAGTGTTGGGGGTTTGACAGGGACCTCTGGGGCCAACGTCCTGACTTTC.

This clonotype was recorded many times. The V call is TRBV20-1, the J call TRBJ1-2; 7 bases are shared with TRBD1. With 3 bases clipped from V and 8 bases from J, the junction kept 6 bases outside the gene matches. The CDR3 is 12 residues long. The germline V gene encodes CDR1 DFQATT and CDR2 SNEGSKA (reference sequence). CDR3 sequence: CSARGQSGGYTF. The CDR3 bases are TGCAGTGCTAGGGGACAGAGCGGGGGCTACACCTTC.

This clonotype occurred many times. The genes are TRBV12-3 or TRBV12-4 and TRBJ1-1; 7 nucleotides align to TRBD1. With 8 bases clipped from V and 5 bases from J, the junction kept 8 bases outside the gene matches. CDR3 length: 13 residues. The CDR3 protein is CASVTGVGTEAFF. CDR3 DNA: TGTGCCAGCGTAACAGGGGTAGGGACTGAAGCTTTCTTT.

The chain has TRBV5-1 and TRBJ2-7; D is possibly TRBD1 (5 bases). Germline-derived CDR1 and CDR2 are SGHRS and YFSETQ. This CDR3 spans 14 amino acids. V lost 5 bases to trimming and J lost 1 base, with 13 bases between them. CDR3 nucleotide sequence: TGCGCCAGCAGGACAGACCTTCCTTCCTACGAGCAGTACTTC. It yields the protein CASRTDLPSYEQYF.

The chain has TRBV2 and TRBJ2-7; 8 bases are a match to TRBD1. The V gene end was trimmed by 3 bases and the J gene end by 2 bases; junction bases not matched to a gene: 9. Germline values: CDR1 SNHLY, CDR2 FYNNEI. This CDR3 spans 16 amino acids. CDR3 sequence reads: CASSEAFGQGTYEQYF. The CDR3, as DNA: TGTGCCAGCAGTGAGGCGTTTGGACAGGGTACCTACGAGCAGTACTTC. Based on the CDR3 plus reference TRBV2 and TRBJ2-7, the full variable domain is EPEVTQTPSHQVTQMGQEVILRCVPISNHLYFYWYRQILGQKVEFLVSFYNNEISEKSEIFDDQFSVERPDGSNFTLKIRSTKLEDSAMYFCASSEAFGQGTYEQYFGPGTRLTVT.

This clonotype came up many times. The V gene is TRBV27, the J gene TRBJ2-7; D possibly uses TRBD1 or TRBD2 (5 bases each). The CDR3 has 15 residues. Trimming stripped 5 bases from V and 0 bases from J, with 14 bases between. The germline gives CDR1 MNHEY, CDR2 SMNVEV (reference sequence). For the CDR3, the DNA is TGTGCCAGCAGTGCCCCGGGACGGCCCTCCTACGAGCAGTACTTC. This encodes CASSAPGRPSYEQYF.

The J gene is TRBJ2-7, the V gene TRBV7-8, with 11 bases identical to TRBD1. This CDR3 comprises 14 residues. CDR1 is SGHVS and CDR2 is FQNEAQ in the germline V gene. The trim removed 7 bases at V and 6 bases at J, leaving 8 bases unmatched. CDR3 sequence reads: CASILDRGLVEQYF. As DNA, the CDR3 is TGTGCCAGCATTCTGGACAGGGGGCTAGTCGAGCAGTACTTC. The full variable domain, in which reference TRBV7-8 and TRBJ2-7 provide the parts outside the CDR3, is GAGVSQSPRYKVAKRGQDVALRCDPISGHVSLFWYQQALGQGPEFLTYFQNEAQLDKSGLPSDRFFAERPEGSVSTLKIQRTQQEDSAVYLCASILDRGLVEQYFGPGTRLTVT.

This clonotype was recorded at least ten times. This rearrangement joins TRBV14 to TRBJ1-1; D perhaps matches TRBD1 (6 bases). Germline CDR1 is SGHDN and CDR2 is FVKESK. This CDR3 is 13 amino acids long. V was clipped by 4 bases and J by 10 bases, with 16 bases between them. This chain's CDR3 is CASSPIRMGAAFF. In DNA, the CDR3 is TGTGCCAGCAGCCCCATCCGAATGGGGGCAGCTTTCTTT. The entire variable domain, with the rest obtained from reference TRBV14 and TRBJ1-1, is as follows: EAGVTQFPSHSVIEKGQTVTLRCDPISGHDNLYWYRRVMGKEIKFLLHFVKESKQDESGMPNNRFLAERTGGTYSTLKVQPAELEDSGVYFCASSPIRMGAAFFGQGTRLTVV.

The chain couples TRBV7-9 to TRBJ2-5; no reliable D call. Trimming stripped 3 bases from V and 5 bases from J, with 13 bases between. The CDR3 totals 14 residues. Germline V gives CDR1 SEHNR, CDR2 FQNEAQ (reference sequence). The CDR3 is CASSLVELIETQYF. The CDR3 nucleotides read TGTGCCAGCAGCTTGGTCGAGCTGATTGAGACCCAGTACTTC.

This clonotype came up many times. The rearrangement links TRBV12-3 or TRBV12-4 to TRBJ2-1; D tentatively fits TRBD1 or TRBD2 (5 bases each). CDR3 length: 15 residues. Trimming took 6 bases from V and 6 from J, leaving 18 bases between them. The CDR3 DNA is TGTGCCAGCAGCGCCCTGATAATTGGGACCAATGAGCAGTTCTTC. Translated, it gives CASSALIIGTNEQFF.

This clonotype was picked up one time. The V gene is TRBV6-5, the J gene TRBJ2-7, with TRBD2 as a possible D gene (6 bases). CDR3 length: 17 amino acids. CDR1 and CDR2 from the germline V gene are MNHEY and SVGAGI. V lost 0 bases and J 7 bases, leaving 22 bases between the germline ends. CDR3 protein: CASSYSLWRAVSGEQYF. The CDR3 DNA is TGTGCCAGCAGTTACTCGCTCTGGAGGGCCGTCTCGGGAGAGCAGTACTTC.

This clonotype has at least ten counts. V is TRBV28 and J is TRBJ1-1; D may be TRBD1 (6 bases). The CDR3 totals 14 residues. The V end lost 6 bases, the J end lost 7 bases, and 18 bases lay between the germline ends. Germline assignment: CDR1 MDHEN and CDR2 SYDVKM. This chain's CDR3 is CASRPQGGMSEAFF. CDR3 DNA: TGTGCCAGCAGGCCACAGGGTGGGATGAGTGAAGCTTTCTTT.

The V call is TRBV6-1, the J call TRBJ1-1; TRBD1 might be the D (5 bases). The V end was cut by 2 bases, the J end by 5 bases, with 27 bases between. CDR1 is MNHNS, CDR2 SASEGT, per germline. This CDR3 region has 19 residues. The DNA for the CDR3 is TGTGCCAGCAGTGAAAGACCGACCCGAGGCGCGGGGCTGGCTACTGAAGCTTTCTTT. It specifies CASSERPTRGAGLATEAFF.

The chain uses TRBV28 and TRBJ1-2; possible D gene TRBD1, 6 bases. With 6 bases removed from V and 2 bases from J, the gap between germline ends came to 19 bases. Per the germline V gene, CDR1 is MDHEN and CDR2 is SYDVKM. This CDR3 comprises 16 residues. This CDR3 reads CASSTAQGGGNYGYTF. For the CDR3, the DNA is TGTGCCAGCAGCACAGCCCAGGGAGGGGGGAACTATGGCTACACCTTC.

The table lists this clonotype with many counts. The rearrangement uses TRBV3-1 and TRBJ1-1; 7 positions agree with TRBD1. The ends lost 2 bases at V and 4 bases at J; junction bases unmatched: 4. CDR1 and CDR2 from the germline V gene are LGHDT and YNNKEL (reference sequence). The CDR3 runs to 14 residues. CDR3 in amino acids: CASSQRQGLTEAFF. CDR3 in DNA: TGTGCCAGCAGCCAACGACAGGGCCTCACTGAAGCTTTCTTT.

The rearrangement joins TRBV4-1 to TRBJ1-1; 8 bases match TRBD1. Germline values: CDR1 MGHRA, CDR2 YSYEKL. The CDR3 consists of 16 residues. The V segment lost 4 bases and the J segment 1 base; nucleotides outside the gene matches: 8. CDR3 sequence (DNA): TGCGCCAGCAGCCGCCGGGCCGGGACAGGGAACACTGAAGCTTTCTTT. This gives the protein CASSRRAGTGNTEAFF.

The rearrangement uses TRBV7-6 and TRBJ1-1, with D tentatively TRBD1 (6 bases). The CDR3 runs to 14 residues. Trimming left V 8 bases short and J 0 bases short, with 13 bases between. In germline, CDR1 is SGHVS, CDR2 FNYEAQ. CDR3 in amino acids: CASSNGGLNTEAFF. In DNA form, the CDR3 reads TGTGCCAGCTCCAACGGGGGGCTGAACACTGAAGCTTTCTTT.

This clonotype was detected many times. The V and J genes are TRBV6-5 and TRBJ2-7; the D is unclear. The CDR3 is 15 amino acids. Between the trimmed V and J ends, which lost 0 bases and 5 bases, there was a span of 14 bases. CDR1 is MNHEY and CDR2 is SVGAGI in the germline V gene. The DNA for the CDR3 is TGTGCCAGCAGTTACTCGACTGGCCCTGCCCACGAGCAGTACTTC. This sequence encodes CASSYSTGPAHEQYF.

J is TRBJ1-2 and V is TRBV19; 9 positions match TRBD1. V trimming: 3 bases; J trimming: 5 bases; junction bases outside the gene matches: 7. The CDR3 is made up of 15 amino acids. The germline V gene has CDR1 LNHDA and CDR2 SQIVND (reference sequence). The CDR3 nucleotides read TGTGCCAGTAGTATGGACAGGGGACGATCTTATGGCTACACCTTC. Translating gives CASSMDRGRSYGYTF. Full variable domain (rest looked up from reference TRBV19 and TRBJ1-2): DGGITQSPKYLFRKEGQNVTLSCEQNLNHDAMYWYRQDPGQGLRLIYYSQIVNDFQKGDIAEGYSVSREKKESFPLTVTSAQKNPTAFYLCASSMDRGRSYGYTFGSGTRLTVV.

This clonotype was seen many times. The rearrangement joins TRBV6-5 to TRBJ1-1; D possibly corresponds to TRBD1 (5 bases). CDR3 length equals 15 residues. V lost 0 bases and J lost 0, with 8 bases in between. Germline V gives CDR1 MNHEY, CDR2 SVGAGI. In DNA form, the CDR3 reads TGTGCCAGCAGTTACTCGGCGGGGCTGAACACTGAAGCTTTCTTT. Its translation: CASSYSAGLNTEAFF.

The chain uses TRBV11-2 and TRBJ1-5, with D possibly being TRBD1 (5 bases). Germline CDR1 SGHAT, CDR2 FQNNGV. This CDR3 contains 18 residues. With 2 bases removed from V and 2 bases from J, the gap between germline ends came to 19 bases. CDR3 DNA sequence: TGTGCCAGCAGCTTACCCCCACCGGGGGGGGTAGGCAATCAGCCCCAGCATTTT. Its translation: CASSLPPPGGVGNQPQHF.

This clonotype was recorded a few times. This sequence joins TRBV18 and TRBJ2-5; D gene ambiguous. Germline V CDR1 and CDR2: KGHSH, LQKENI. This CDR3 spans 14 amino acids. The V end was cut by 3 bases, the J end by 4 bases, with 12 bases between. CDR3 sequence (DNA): TGTGCCAGCTCACCCTCGGGTGGGTCAGAGACCCAGTACTTC. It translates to CASSPSGGSETQYF.

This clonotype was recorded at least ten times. The CDR3 nucleotides are TGTGCCAGCAGTAGGGAGGAATATACACCCCTCCACTTT. This gives the protein CASSREEYTPLHF. The chain combines TRBV12-3 or TRBV12-4 with TRBJ1-6, with D unclear. The CDR3 runs to 13 residues. V lost 5 bases to trimming and J lost 11 bases, with 13 bases between them.

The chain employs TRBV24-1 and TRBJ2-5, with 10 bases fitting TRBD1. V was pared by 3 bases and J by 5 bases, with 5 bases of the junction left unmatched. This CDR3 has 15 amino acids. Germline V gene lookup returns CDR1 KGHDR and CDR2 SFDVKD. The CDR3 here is CATSDQTGGKETQYF. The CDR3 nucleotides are TGTGCCACCAGTGATCAGACAGGGGGCAAGGAGACCCAGTACTTC.

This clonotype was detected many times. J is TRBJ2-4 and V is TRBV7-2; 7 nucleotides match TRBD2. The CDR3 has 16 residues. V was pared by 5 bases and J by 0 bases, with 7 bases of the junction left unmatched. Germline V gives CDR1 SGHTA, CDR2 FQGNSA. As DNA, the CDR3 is TGTGCCAGCAGCCCGGGGGGACCTTTAGCCAAAAACATTCAGTACTTC. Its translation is CASSPGGPLAKNIQYF. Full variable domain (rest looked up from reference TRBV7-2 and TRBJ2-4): GAGVSQSPSNKVTEKGKDVELRCDPISGHTALYWYRQSLGQGLEFLIYFQGNSAPDKSGLPSDRFSAERTGGSVSTLTIQRTQQEDSAVYLCASSPGGPLAKNIQYFGAGTRLSVL.

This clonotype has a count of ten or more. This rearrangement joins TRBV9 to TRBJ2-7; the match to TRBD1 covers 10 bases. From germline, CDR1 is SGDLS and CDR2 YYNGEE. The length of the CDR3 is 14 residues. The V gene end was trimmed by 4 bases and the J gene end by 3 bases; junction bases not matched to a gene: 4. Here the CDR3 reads CASSRGQGSYEQYF. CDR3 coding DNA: TGTGCCAGCAGCAGGGGACAGGGGAGCTACGAGCAGTACTTC.

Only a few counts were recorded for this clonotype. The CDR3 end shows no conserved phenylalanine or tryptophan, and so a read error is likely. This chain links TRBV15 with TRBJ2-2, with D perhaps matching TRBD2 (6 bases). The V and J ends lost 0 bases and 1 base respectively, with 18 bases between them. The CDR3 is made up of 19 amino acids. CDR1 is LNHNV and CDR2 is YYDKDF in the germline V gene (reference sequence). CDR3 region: CATSRELFPGLRNTGELFS. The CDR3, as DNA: TGTGCCACCAGCAGAGAACTTTTTCCGGGACTCAGGAACACCGGGGAGCTGTTTTCT.

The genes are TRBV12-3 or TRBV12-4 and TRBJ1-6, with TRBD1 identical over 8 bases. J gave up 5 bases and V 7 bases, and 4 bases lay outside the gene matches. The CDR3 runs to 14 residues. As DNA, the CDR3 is TGTGCCAGCAACACAGGGGGAAATAATTCACCCCTCCACTTT. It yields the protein CASNTGGNNSPLHF.

CDR3 sequence (DNA): TGTGCCAGCAGCTTAAACAGGCTAGGAGGGACCCAGTACTTC. It translates to CASSLNRLGGTQYF. This chain links TRBV7-2 with TRBJ2-5; D is tentatively TRBD1 or TRBD2 (5 bases each). Trimming stripped 2 bases from V and 7 bases from J, with 14 bases between. Germline CDR1 reads SGHTA; CDR2 reads FQGNSA. This CDR3 is built from 14 residues.

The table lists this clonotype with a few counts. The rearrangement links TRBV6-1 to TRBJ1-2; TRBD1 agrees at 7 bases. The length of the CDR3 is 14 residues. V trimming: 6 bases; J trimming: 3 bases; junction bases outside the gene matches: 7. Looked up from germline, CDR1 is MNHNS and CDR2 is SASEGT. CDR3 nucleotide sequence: TGTGCCAGCAGGCGGGACAGCCAGGACTATGGCTACACCTTC. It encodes CASRRDSQDYGYTF.

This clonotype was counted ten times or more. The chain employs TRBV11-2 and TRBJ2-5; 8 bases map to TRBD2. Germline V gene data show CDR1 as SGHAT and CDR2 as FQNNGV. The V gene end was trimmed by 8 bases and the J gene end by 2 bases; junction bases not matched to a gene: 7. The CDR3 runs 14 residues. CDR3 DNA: TGTGCCAGCCGGCAGCCGGGGGGGCAAGAGACCCAGTACTTC. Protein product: CASRQPGGQETQYF.